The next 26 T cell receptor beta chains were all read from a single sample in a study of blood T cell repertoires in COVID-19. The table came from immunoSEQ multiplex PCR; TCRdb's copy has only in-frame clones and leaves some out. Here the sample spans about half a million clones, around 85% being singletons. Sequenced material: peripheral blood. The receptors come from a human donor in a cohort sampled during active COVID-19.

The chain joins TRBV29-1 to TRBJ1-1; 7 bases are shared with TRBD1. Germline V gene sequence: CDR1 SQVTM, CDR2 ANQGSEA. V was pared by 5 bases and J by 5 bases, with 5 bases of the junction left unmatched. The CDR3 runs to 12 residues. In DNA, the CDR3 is TGCAGCGTTCGACAGGGTAGAACTGAAGCTTTCTTT. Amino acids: CSVRQGRTEAFF.

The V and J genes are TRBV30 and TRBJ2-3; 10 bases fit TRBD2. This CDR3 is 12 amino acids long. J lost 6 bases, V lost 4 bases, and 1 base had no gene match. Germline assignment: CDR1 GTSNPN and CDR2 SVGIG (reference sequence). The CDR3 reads CAWTSGSDTQYF. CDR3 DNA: TGTGCCTGGACTAGCGGGAGTGATACGCAGTATTTT.

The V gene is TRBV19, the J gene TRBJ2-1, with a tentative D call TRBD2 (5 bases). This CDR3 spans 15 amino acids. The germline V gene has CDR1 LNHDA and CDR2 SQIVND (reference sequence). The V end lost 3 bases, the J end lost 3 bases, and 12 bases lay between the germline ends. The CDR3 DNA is TGTGCCAGTAGTATGGGGAGAGGAGGCTACAATGAGCAGTTCTTC. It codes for CASSMGRGGYNEQFF. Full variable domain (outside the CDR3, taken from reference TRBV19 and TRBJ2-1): DGGITQSPKYLFRKEGQNVTLSCEQNLNHDAMYWYRQDPGQGLRLIYYSQIVNDFQKGDIAEGYSVSREKKESFPLTVTSAQKNPTAFYLCASSMGRGGYNEQFFGPGTRLTVL.

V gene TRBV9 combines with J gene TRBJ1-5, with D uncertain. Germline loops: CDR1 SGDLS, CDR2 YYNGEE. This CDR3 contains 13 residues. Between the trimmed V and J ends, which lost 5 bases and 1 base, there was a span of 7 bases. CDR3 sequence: CASSTESNQPQHF. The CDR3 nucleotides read TGTGCCAGCAGTACAGAGAGCAATCAGCCCCAGCATTTT.

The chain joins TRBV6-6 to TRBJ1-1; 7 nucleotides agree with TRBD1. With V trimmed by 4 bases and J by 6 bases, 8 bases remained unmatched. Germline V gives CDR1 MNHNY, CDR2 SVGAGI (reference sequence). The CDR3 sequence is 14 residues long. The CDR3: CASSLPNRGPEAFF. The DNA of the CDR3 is TGTGCCAGCAGTTTGCCCAACAGGGGTCCTGAAGCTTTCTTT.

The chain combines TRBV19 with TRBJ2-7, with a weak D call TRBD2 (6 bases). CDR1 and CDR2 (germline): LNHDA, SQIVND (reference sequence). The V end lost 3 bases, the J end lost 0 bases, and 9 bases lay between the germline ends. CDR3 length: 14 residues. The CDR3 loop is CASSMVRDSYEQYF. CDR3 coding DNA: TGTGCCAGTAGTATGGTGCGGGACTCCTACGAGCAGTACTTC.

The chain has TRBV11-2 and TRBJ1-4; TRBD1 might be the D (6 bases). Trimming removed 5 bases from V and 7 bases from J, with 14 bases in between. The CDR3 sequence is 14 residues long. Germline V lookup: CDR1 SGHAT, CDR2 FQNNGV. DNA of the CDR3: TGTGCCAGCAGCCAATCGACAGGTTTTGAAAAACTGTTTTTT. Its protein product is CASSQSTGFEKLFF.

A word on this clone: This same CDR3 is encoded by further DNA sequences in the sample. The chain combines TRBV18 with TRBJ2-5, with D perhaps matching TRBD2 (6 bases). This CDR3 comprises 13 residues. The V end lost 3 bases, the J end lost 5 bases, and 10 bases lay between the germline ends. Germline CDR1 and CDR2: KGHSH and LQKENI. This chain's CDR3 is CASSPAGKETQYF. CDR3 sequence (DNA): TGTGCCAGCTCACCGGCGGGGAAGGAGACCCAGTACTTC.

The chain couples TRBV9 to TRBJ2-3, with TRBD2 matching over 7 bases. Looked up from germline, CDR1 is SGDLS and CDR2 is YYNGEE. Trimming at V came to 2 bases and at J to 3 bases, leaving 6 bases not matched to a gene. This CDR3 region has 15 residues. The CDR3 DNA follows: TGTGCCAGCAGCGTTTGGGGCGGGAGAACAGATACGCAGTATTTT. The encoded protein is CASSVWGGRTDTQYF.

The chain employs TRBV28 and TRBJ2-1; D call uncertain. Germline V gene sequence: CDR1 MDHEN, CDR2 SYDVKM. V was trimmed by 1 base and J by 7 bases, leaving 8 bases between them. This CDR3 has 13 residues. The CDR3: CASSLYQRNEQFF. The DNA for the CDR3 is TGTGCCAGCAGTTTATACCAGCGTAATGAGCAGTTCTTC.

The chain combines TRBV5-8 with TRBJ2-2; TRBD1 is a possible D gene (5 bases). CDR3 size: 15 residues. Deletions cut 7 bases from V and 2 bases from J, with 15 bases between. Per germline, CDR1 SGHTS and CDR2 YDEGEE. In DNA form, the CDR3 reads TGTGCCAGCCAGGGCAGAATTCTTAACACCGGGGAGCTGTTTTTT. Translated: CASQGRILNTGELFF.

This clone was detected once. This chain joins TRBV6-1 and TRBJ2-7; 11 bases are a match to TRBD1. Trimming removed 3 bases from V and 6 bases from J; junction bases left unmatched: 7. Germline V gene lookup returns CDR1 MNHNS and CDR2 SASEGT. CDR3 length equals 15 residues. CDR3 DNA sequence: TGTGCCAGCAGTGATTGGGACAGGGGGAATTTCGAGCAGTACTTC. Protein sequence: CASSDWDRGNFEQYF.

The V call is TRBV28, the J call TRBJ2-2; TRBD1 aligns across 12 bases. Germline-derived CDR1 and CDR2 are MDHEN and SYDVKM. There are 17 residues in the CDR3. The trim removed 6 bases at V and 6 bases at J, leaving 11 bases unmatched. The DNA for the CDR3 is TGTGCCAGCAGGTCTGGGACAGGGGGCATGAGGTCCGGGGAGCTGTTTTTT. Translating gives CASRSGTGGMRSGELFF.

The CDR3 coding sequence is TGTGCCAGCAGCTCTACGACGACTAGCGGATTATGGGAGACCCAGTACTTC. This sequence encodes CASSSTTTSGLWETQYF. V usage is TRBV5-5 and J usage is TRBJ2-5; 9 nucleotides align to TRBD2. Germline values: CDR1 SGHKS, CDR2 YYEKEE (reference sequence). The V gene end was trimmed by 3 bases and the J gene end by 5 bases; junction bases not matched to a gene: 14. The CDR3 has 17 residues.

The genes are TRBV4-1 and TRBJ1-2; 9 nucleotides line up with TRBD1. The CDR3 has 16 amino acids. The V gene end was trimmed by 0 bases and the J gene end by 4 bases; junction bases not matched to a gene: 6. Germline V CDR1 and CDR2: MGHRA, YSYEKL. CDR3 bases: TGCGCCAGCAGCCAAGATCAGGGACAGGGAGCCTATGGCTACACCTTC. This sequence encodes CASSQDQGQGAYGYTF.

CDR3 sequence: CASSHTNSYNEQFF. DNA of the CDR3: TGTGCCAGCAGTCATACTAACTCCTACAATGAGCAGTTCTTC. This chain connects TRBV28 to TRBJ2-1; D is undetermined. This CDR3 has 14 amino acids. V was clipped by 5 bases and J by 0 bases, with 8 bases between them. The germline gives CDR1 MDHEN, CDR2 SYDVKM. The entire variable domain, with the rest obtained from reference TRBV28 and TRBJ2-1, is as follows: DVKVTQSSRYLVKRTGEKVFLECVQDMDHENMFWYRQDPGLGLRLIYFSYDVKMKEKGDIPEGYSVSREKKERFSLILESASTNQTSMYLCASSHTNSYNEQFFGPGTRLTVL.

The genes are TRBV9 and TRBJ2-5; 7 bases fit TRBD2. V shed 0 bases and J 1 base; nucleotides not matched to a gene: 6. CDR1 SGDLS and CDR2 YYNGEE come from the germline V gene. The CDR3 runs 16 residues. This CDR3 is CASSVDAGDLQETQYF. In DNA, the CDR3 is TGTGCCAGCAGCGTAGACGCGGGAGACCTCCAAGAGACCCAGTACTTC.

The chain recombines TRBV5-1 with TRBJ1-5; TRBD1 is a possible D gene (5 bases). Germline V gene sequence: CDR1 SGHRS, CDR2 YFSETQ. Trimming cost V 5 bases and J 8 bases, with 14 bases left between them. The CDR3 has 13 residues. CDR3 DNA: TGCGCCAGCAGGAGGGACTTAGGTGAGCCCCAGCATTTT. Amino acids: CASRRDLGEPQHF.

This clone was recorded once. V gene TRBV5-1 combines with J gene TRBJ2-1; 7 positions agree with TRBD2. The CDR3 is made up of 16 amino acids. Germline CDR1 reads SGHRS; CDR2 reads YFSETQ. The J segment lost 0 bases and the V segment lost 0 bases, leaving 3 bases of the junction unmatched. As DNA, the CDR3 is TGCGCCAGCAGCTTGGGAGCGGGGAGCTCCTACAATGAGCAGTTCTTC. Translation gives CASSLGAGSSYNEQFF.

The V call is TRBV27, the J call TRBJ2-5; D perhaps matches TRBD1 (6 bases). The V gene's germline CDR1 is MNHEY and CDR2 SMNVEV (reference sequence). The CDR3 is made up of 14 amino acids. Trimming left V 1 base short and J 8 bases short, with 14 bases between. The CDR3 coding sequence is TGTGCCAGCAGTTTATACGGGACAATATCAACCCAGTACTTC. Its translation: CASSLYGTISTQYF.

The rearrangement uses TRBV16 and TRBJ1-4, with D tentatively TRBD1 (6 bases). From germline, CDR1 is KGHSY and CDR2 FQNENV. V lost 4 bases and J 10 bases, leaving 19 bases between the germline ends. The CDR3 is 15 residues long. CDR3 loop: CASSRFNAQGGKLFF. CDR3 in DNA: TGTGCCAGCAGCCGATTCAACGCACAGGGCGGAAAACTGTTTTTT.

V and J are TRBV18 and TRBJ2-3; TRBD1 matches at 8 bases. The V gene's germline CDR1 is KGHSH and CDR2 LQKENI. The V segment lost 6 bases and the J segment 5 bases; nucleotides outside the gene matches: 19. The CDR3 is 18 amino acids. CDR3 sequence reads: CASSPQAASRGPIDTQYF. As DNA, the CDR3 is TGTGCCAGCTCTCCCCAAGCGGCATCCAGGGGGCCTATAGATACGCAGTATTTT. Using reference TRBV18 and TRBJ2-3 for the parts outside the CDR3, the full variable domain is NAGVMQNPRHLVRRRGQEARLRCSPMKGHSHVYWYRQLPEEGLKFMVYLQKENIIDESGMPKERFSAEFPKEGPSILRIQQVVRGDSAAYFCASSPQAASRGPIDTQYFGPGTRLTVL.

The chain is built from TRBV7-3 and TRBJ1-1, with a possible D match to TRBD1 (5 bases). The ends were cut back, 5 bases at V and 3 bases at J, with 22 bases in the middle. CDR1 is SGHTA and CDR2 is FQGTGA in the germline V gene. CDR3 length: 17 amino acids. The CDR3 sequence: CASSLMTVRVMYTEAFF. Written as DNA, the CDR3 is TGTGCCAGCAGCCTAATGACAGTGCGCGTGATGTACACTGAAGCTTTCTTT.

The CDR3 coding sequence is TGTGCCAGCAGTTACGGAGGGACGGGGACCGGGGAGCTGTTTTTT. It translates to CASSYGGTGTGELFF. The chain recombines TRBV6-2 or TRBV6-3 with TRBJ2-2; D is possibly TRBD2 (6 bases). V was pared by 2 bases and J by 5 bases, with 12 bases between. The CDR3 has 15 residues. Looked up from germline, CDR1 is MNHEY and CDR2 is SVGEGT.

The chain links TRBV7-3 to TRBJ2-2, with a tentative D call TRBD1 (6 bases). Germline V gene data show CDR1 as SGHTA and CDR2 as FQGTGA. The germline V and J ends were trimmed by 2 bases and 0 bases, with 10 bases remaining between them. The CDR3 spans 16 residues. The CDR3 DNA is TGTGCCAGCAGCTTATTACAGGGAGCGAACACCGGGGAGCTGTTTTTT. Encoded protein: CASSLLQGANTGELFF.

The CDR3 DNA reads as TGTGCCAGCAGCTTAGTCCGGACAGGCAATCAGCCCCAGCATTTT. It translates to CASSLVRTGNQPQHF. The chain employs TRBV7-2 and TRBJ1-5, with D possibly being TRBD1 (6 bases). V lost 1 base and J lost 2, with 9 bases in between. The CDR3 consists of 15 residues. Per germline, CDR1 SGHTA and CDR2 FQGNSA.